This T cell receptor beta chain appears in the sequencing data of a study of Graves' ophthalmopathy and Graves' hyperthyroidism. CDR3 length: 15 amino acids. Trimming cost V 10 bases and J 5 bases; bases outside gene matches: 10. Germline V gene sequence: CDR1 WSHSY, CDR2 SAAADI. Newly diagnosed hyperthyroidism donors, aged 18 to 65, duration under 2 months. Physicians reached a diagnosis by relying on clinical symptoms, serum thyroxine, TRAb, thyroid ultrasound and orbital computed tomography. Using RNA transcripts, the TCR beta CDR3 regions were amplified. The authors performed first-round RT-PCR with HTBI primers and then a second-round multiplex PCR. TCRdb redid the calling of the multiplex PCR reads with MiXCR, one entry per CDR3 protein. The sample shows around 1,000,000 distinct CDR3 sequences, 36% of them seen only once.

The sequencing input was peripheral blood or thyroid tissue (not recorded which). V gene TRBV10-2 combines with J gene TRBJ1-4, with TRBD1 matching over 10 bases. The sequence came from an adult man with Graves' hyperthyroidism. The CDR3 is CATLSSGQGNEKLFF. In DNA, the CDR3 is TGCGCCACCCTGTCTTCGGGACAGGGGAATGAAAAACTGTTTTTT.